This TCR beta chain came from a study of blood T cell repertoires in COVID-19. The V end was cut by 0 bases, the J end by 8 bases, with 10 bases between. The CDR3 has 13 residues. CDR1 MRHNA and CDR2 SNTAGT come from the germline V gene. This clone was observed a handful of times. Here immunoSEQ multiplex PCR was the method, and the copy in TCRdb shows in-frame clones only, minus some. The sample shows about 220,000 clones, roughly 88% of them seen only once. The receptor comes from a woman aged 40 to 55 with acute COVID-19. The sequenced sample consisted of PBMCs or T cells enriched from blood (not recorded which). This chain links TRBV6-4 with TRBJ1-2; D perhaps matches TRBD1 (6 bases). The chain's CDR3 is CASSDSGASGYTF. For the CDR3, the DNA is TGTGCCAGCAGTGACTCGGGGGCGAGCGGCTACACCTTC.